A single sample is the source of the 31 T cell receptor beta chains below, sequenced in a study of beta chain features in type 1 diabetes. The authors reverse transcribed all of the isolated RNA, so sequencing captured expressed TCRB transcripts. Sequencing used immunoSEQ multiplex PCR; TCRdb keeps in-frame clones, though not all of them. The sample lists under 900,000 clones; 15% to 20% were seen once. Sequencing used naive CD4+ T cells from blood. These receptors were obtained from a woman younger than 35 in good health.

This chain connects TRBV4-1 to TRBJ2-2; 7 nucleotides line up with TRBD1. CDR3 size: 18 residues. Germline CDR1 reads MGHRA; CDR2 reads YSYEKL. Losses at the gene ends were 3 bases for V and 2 bases for J; bases not matched to a gene: 12. This chain's CDR3 is CASSQGSRGTDNTGELFF. CDR3 sequence (DNA): TGCGCCAGCAGCCAGGGGAGTAGGGGGACAGATAACACCGGGGAGCTGTTTTTT.

This clone was counted between two and nine times. This sequence joins TRBV18 and TRBJ2-5; D might be TRBD1 (5 bases). Germline CDR1 and CDR2: KGHSH and LQKENI. The CDR3 contains 14 residues. Trimming took off 2 bases at V and 5 bases at J, with 12 bases between the two ends. CDR3 amino acids: CASSPFEQGETQYF. The CDR3, as DNA: TGTGCCAGCTCACCATTTGAGCAGGGCGAGACCCAGTACTTC.

CDR3 DNA sequence: TGTGCCAGCTCACCCTCCACTGGCGGGAGTTCTTACAATGAGCAGTTCTTC. Translating gives CASSPSTGGSSYNEQFF. V gene TRBV18 combines with J gene TRBJ2-1, with 7 nucleotides matching TRBD2. The length of the CDR3 is 17 residues. Germline values: CDR1 KGHSH, CDR2 LQKENI. Germline trimming cut 3 bases from V and 4 bases from J; bases unmatched to any gene: 12.

This clone was seen only a few times. The V and J genes are TRBV9 and TRBJ1-1; 9 nucleotides match TRBD1. The V gene's germline CDR1 is SGDLS and CDR2 YYNGEE. The V gene end was trimmed by 0 bases and the J gene end by 5 bases; junction bases not matched to a gene: 11. This CDR3 spans 17 amino acids. CDR3 sequence reads: CASSVGPGQGIRTEAFF. CDR3 bases: TGTGCCAGCAGCGTAGGGCCGGGACAGGGTATAAGGACTGAAGCTTTCTTT. The full variable domain, rest sourced from reference TRBV9 and TRBJ1-1, is DSGVTQTPKHLITATGQRVTLRCSPRSGDLSVYWYQQSLDQGLQFLIQYYNGEERAKGNILERFSAQQFPDLHSELNLSSLELGDSALYFCASSVGPGQGIRTEAFFGQGTRLTVV.

The rearrangement uses TRBV5-1 and TRBJ2-1; 7 bases are shared with TRBD2. The CDR3 contains 15 residues. CDR1 SGHRS and CDR2 YFSETQ come from the germline V gene. The junction had 10 bases not matched to a gene; V was cut back by 6 bases and J by 4 bases. CDR3 loop: CASNNGGGRYNEQFF. CDR3 coding DNA: TGCGCCAGCAACAATGGGGGAGGGCGGTACAATGAGCAGTTCTTC.

This clone appeared a few times. Written as DNA, the CDR3 is TGTGCCAGCAGTACTAGCGAGTTCACAGATACGCAGTATTTT. Encoded protein: CASSTSEFTDTQYF. This chain links TRBV2 with TRBJ2-3; TRBD2 matches at 7 bases. There are 14 residues in the CDR3. Germline assignment: CDR1 SNHLY and CDR2 FYNNEI. The junction had 4 bases not matched to a gene; V was cut back by 5 bases and J by 2 bases. Looking up the rest from reference TRBV2 and TRBJ2-3 gives the full variable domain: EPEVTQTPSHQVTQMGQEVILRCVPISNHLYFYWYRQILGQKVEFLVSFYNNEISEKSEIFDDQFSVERPDGSNFTLKIRSTKLEDSAMYFCASSTSEFTDTQYFGPGTRLTVL.

Only a few counts were recorded for this clone. The chain carries TRBV18 and TRBJ2-7; 12 bases align to TRBD2. The V segment lost 5 bases and the J segment 2 bases; nucleotides outside the gene matches: 7. CDR3 length equals 16 residues. Germline CDR1 is KGHSH and CDR2 is LQKENI. This CDR3 reads CASSAQGLAGTYEQYF. The CDR3, as DNA: TGTGCCAGCTCAGCTCAAGGACTAGCGGGGACCTACGAGCAGTACTTC.

This clone turned up a few times. The gene calls are TRBV28 and TRBJ1-2; 8 nucleotides agree with TRBD1. CDR3 size: 14 residues. Germline V gene lookup returns CDR1 MDHEN and CDR2 SYDVKM. V dropped 2 bases and J dropped 8; count of bases not matched to a gene: 7. The CDR3 here is CASSLATGGKGYTF. CDR3 DNA sequence: TGTGCCAGCAGTTTAGCCACAGGGGGGAAGGGCTACACCTTC.

This clone was observed a handful of times. V usage is TRBV2 and J usage is TRBJ1-3; D unclear. V lost 7 bases and J lost 3, with 10 bases in between. Germline-derived CDR1 and CDR2 are SNHLY and FYNNEI. This CDR3 comprises 13 residues. The CDR3 reads CASTIKLGNTIYF. Here the CDR3 DNA reads TGTGCCAGCACAATTAAACTTGGAAACACCATATATTTT.

The chain links TRBV2 to TRBJ2-2; no firm D call. The CDR3 sequence is 12 residues long. The V end lost 10 bases, the J end lost 6 bases, and 12 bases lay between the germline ends. Germline V lookup: CDR1 SNHLY, CDR2 FYNNEI. The CDR3 here is CATTTQPGELFF. Here the CDR3 DNA reads TGTGCCACCACGACCCAACCCGGGGAGCTGTTTTTT.

This clone was counted between two and nine times. The chain is built from TRBV7-9 and TRBJ1-2; 9 bases agree with TRBD1. J lost 1 base, V lost 8 bases, and 8 bases had no gene match. CDR1 is SEHNR, CDR2 FQNEAQ, per germline (reference sequence). This CDR3 contains 15 residues. CDR3 coding DNA: TGTGCCAGCGTTCGGACAGGGGCCGATAACTATGGCTACACCTTC. It specifies CASVRTGADNYGYTF.

The rearrangement joins TRBV9 to TRBJ2-3; unclear D gene. The CDR3 consists of 13 residues. The V end lost 5 bases, the J end lost 0 bases, and 7 bases lay between the germline ends. Germline values: CDR1 SGDLS, CDR2 YYNGEE. The CDR3 reads CASRRDSTDTQYF. CDR3 nucleotide sequence: TGTGCCAGCAGAAGAGATAGCACAGATACGCAGTATTTT.

The genes are TRBV21-1 and TRBJ1-2; whether TRBD1, the table's D call, matches the DNA was not checked. TRBV21-1 is annotated as a pseudogene. The CDR3 totals 16 residues. The CDR3 bases are TGTGCCAGCAGCAGCTACACCGGGACAGGGGTCTACGGCTACACCTTC. It encodes CASSSYTGTGVYGYTF.

The rearrangement links TRBV11-2 to TRBJ2-7; 9 bases line up with TRBD1. Trimming took 5 bases from V and 6 from J; bases not matched to a gene: 8. Germline V CDR1 and CDR2: SGHAT, FQNNGV. The CDR3 consists of 14 residues. CDR3 protein: CASSQGQGRREQYF. The CDR3 DNA reads TGTGCCAGCAGCCAGGGACAGGGCCGGCGCGAGCAGTACTTC.

This clone was picked up a small number of times. V is TRBV11-1 and J is TRBJ2-1, with 7 positions matching TRBD2. V was clipped by 2 bases and J by 4 bases; unmatched bases: 5. Germline CDR1 reads SGHAT; CDR2 reads FQDESV (reference sequence). The CDR3 totals 15 residues. CDR3 bases: TGTGCCAGCAGCTTACGTCTAGCGGAATACAATGAGCAGTTCTTC. It is translated as CASSLRLAEYNEQFF.

The chain has TRBV10-3 and TRBJ1-5; 9 bases match TRBD1. Germline V gene lookup returns CDR1 ENHRY and CDR2 SYGVKD. Trimming cost V 4 bases and J 7 bases; bases outside gene matches: 5. The CDR3 loop spans 14 amino acids. The CDR3 is CAISGVQGAQPQHF. DNA for the CDR3: TGTGCCATCAGTGGGGTACAGGGGGCACAGCCCCAGCATTTT.

The chain combines TRBV6-5 with TRBJ2-1, with 7 nucleotides matching TRBD2. With V trimmed by 2 bases and J by 6 bases, 4 bases remained unmatched. This CDR3 comprises 14 residues. The V gene's germline CDR1 is MNHEY and CDR2 SVGAGI. The CDR3 is CASSYEVAGNEQFF. CDR3 in DNA: TGTGCCAGCAGTTACGAGGTAGCGGGCAATGAGCAGTTCTTC.

There are a few counts of this clone. The J gene is TRBJ2-6, the V gene TRBV2; D is perhaps TRBD1 (6 bases). Trimming took off 2 bases at V and 2 bases at J, with 10 bases between the two ends. CDR1 is SNHLY, CDR2 FYNNEI, per germline. The CDR3 extends over 16 amino acids. CDR3 sequence reads: CASSELPGAGANVLTF. The CDR3 DNA reads as TGTGCCAGCAGTGAACTTCCAGGGGCTGGGGCCAACGTCCTGACTTTC.

This clone was counted a few times. This chain links TRBV9 with TRBJ2-1; D perhaps matches TRBD2 (5 bases). Germline values: CDR1 SGDLS, CDR2 YYNGEE. Trimming removed 1 base at V and 8 bases at J, with 19 bases between. This CDR3 is built from 16 residues. The CDR3: CASSVSVFPRRDEQFF. CDR3 bases: TGTGCCAGCAGCGTATCGGTGTTTCCTCGGCGGGATGAGCAGTTCTTC.

This clone has more than one count but fewer than ten. The chain recombines TRBV2 with TRBJ1-2; D is ambiguous. CDR1 and CDR2 from the germline V gene are SNHLY and FYNNEI. The ends were cut back, 4 bases at V and 4 bases at J, with 16 bases in the middle. The CDR3 extends over 15 amino acids. CDR3 bases: TGTGCCAGCAGTGGGGGTCATGGGATCCCCTATGGCTACACCTTC. Protein: CASSGGHGIPYGYTF. The variable domain in full, completed from reference TRBV2 and TRBJ1-2, reads EPEVTQTPSHQVTQMGQEVILRCVPISNHLYFYWYRQILGQKVEFLVSFYNNEISEKSEIFDDQFSVERPDGSNFTLKIRSTKLEDSAMYFCASSGGHGIPYGYTFGSGTRLTVV.

The V gene is TRBV6-6, the J gene TRBJ1-5, with D unresolved. The germline V gene has CDR1 MNHNY and CDR2 SVGAGI (reference sequence). CDR3 size: 15 residues. Trimming cost V 2 bases and J 4 bases, with 12 bases left between them. In nucleotides, the CDR3 is TGTGCCAGCAGTTACCCCGACGGAGTGAATCAGCCCCAGCATTTT. Translated, it gives CASSYPDGVNQPQHF.

This clone has more than one count but fewer than ten. The rearrangement uses TRBV27 and TRBJ1-2, with 9 bases identical to TRBD1. This CDR3 region has 17 residues. Germline V gene lookup returns CDR1 MNHEY and CDR2 SMNVEV (reference sequence). Losses at the gene ends were 8 bases for V and 4 bases for J; bases not matched to a gene: 17. The CDR3 sequence: CASLPFSGQGFSYGYTF. The CDR3 nucleotides read TGTGCCAGCCTCCCCTTCTCGGGACAGGGTTTCAGCTATGGCTACACCTTC.

This clone turned up a few times. The chain links TRBV4-2 to TRBJ2-1; TRBD1 aligns across 9 bases. Germline trimming cut 3 bases from V and 2 bases from J; bases unmatched to any gene: 5. Germline values: CDR1 LGHNA, CDR2 YNFKEQ. The CDR3 runs to 16 residues. In DNA, the CDR3 is TGTGCCAGCAGCCAGGAGGGACAGGGTACCTACAATGAGCAGTTCTTC. Its protein product is CASSQEGQGTYNEQFF.

The J gene is TRBJ1-2, the V gene TRBV10-3, with 8 bases matching TRBD1. The CDR3 extends over 12 amino acids. Germline CDR1 and CDR2: ENHRY and SYGVKD. The V segment lost 10 bases and the J segment 2 bases; nucleotides outside the gene matches: 3. DNA for the CDR3: TGTGCCACACGGACAGGGAACTATGGCTACACCTTC. It specifies CATRTGNYGYTF.

A few counts support this clone. The chain carries TRBV7-2 and TRBJ2-5; 14 nucleotides match TRBD2. CDR3 length equals 16 residues. Germline CDR1 and CDR2: SGHTA and FQGNSA. V lost 5 bases, J lost 4 bases, and 6 bases stayed unmatched. Written as DNA, the CDR3 is TGTGCCAGCAGCCCCCCCGGACTAGCGGGGGGAGAGACCCAGTACTTC. As protein: CASSPPGLAGGETQYF.

The chain links TRBV18 to TRBJ2-2, with TRBD1 identical over 9 bases. Germline assignment: CDR1 KGHSH and CDR2 LQKENI. CDR3 length: 16 residues. Trimming removed 4 bases from V and 3 bases from J; junction bases left unmatched: 6. The CDR3 bases are TGTGCCAGCTCACTGATGGACAGGGGTTACACCGGGGAGCTGTTTTTT. Translation gives CASSLMDRGYTGELFF.

This clone was seen only a few times. This chain connects TRBV6-5 to TRBJ2-1; no reliable D call. V lost 2 bases and J 7 bases, leaving 9 bases between the germline ends. There are 13 residues in the CDR3. Germline values: CDR1 MNHEY, CDR2 SVGAGI. The CDR3 loop is CASSYPLKNEQFF. The CDR3 DNA is TGTGCCAGCAGTTACCCCCTAAAGAATGAGCAGTTCTTC.

Only a few counts were recorded for this clone. V usage is TRBV9 and J usage is TRBJ2-1; 11 bases align to TRBD1. V shed 0 bases and J 6 bases; nucleotides not matched to a gene: 2. This CDR3 spans 15 amino acids. Germline assignment: CDR1 SGDLS and CDR2 YYNGEE. In DNA, the CDR3 is TGTGCCAGCAGCGTAGCCGGGACAGGGGGCAATGAGCAGTTCTTC. Translating gives CASSVAGTGGNEQFF.

V gene TRBV7-6 combines with J gene TRBJ2-5, with TRBD2 matching over 7 bases. The length of the CDR3 is 15 residues. V was pared by 5 bases and J by 5 bases, with 11 bases of the junction left unmatched. Germline V gene sequence: CDR1 SGHVS, CDR2 FNYEAQ. The CDR3 region has the DNA TGTGCCAGCAGCATTGGACTAGGGTCGATCGAGACCCAGTACTTC. Its protein product is CASSIGLGSIETQYF.

This clone was found a few times. The gene calls are TRBV11-3 and TRBJ2-5, with a weak D call TRBD1 (5 bases). Deletions cut 6 bases from V and 2 bases from J, with 16 bases between. The CDR3 sequence is 15 residues long. Per germline, CDR1 SGHNT and CDR2 YENEEA. Here the CDR3 reads CASSKGPKEQETQYF. CDR3 DNA: TGTGCCAGCAGTAAGGGGCCCAAGGAACAAGAGACCCAGTACTTC.

The chain is built from TRBV28 and TRBJ2-7; 9 nucleotides line up with TRBD2. The germline CDR1 and CDR2 sequences are MDHEN and SYDVKM. With V trimmed by 7 bases and J by 7 bases, 8 bases remained unmatched. The CDR3 extends over 13 amino acids. Here the CDR3 reads CASTTSGRREQYF. CDR3 bases: TGTGCCAGCACGACTAGCGGACGTCGGGAGCAGTACTTC.